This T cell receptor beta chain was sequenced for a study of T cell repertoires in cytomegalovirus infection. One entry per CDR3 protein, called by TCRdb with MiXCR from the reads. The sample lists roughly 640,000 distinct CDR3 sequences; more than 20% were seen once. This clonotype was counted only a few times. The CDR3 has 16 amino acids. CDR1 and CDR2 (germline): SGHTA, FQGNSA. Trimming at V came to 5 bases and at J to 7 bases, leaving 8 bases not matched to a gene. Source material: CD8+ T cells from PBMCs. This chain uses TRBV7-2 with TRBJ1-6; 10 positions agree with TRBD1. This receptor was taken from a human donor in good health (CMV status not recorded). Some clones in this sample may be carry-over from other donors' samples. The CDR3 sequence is CASSAVGQGVNSPLHF. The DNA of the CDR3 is TGTGCCAGCAGCGCAGTAGGACAGGGGGTCAATTCACCCCTCCACTTT.